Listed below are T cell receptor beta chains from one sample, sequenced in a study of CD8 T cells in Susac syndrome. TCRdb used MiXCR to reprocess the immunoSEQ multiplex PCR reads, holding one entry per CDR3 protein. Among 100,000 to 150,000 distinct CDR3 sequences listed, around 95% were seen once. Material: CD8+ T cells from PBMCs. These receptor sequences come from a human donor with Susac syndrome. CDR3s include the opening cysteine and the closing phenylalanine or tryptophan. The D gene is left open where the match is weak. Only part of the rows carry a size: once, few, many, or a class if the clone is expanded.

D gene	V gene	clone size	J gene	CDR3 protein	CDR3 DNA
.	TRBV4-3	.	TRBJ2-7	CASSQYTGREQYF	TGCGCCAGCAGCCAGTATACAGGGAGGGAGCAGTACTTC
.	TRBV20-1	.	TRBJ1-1	CSARDITGTTPEAFF	TGCAGTGCTAGAGATATAACCGGGACAACCCCGGAAGCTTTCTTT
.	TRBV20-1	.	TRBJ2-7	CSASRREHEQYF	TGCAGTGCTAGTCGCAGGGAGCACGAGCAGTACTTC
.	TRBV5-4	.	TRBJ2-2	CASSLGVGATGELFF	TGTGCCAGCAGCTTGGGCGTCGGGGCCACCGGGGAGCTGTTTTTT
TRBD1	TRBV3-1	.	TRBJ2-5	CASSQTGGYQETQYF	TGTGCCAGCAGCCAGACAGGGGGGTACCAAGAGACCCAGTACTTC
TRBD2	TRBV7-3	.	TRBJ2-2	CASSLYRASGANTGELFF	TGTGCCAGCAGCTTATATAGGGCTAGCGGCGCGAACACCGGGGAGCTGTTTTTT
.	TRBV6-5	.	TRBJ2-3	CASSLTPTDTQYF	TGTGCCAGCAGCCTTACTCCCACAGATACGCAGTATTTT
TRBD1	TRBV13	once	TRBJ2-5	CASSLGTGQGKETQYF	TGTGCCAGCAGCTTGGGGACGGGACAGGGAAAGGAGACCCAGTACTTC
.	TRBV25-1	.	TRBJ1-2	CASRRSPGRSGDGYTF	TGTGCCAGCAGGAGATCCCCAGGGAGGTCTGGGGATGGCTACACCTTC
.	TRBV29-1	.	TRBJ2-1	CSVESGGAYNEQFF	TGCAGCGTTGAGTCCGGGGGCGCCTACAATGAGCAGTTCTTC
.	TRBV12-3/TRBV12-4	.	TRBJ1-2	CASSLVGSFYGYTF	TGTGCCAGCAGTTTAGTTGGCTCCTTCTATGGCTACACCTTC
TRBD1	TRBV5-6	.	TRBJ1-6	CASSLMLGQGAYSPLHF	TGTGCCAGCAGCTTGATGTTGGGACAGGGGGCTTATTCACCCCTCCACTTT
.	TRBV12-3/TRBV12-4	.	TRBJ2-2	CASTQAGELFF	TGTGCCAGCACCCAGGCCGGGGAGCTGTTTTTT
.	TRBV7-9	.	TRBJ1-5	CASSHVNNQPQHF	TGTGCCAGCAGCCACGTTAACAATCAGCCCCAGCATTTT
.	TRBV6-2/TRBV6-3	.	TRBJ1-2	CASSYSELPTANYGYTF	TGTGCCAGCAGTTACTCCGAACTACCGACCGCTAACTATGGCTACACCTTC
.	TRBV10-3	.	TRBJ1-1	CAISDRDDEAFF	TGTGCCATCAGTGACCGGGACGATGAAGCTTTCTTT
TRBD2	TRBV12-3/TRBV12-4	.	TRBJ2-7	CASSLASGGYEQYF	TGTGCCAGCAGTTTAGCTAGCGGGGGCTACGAGCAGTACTTC
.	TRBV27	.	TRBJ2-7	CARPLPGGYEQYF	TGTGCCAGACCCCTCCCTGGGGGCTACGAGCAGTACTTC
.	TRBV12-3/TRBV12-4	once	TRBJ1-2	CASSFSINYGYTF	TGTGCCAGCAGTTTTTCGATCAACTATGGCTACACCTTC
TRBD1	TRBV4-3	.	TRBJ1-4	CASSQSTGDNEKLFF	TGCGCCAGCAGCCAGTCGACAGGGGATAATGAAAAACTGTTTTTT
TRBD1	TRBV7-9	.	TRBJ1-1	CASSLEGQGDTEAFF	TGTGCCAGCAGCTTAGAGGGACAGGGGGACACTGAAGCTTTCTTT
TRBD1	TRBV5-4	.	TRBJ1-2	CASSPGTGQGYTF	TGTGCCAGCAGCCCGGGGACAGGGCAAGGCTACACCTTC
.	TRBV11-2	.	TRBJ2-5	CASSETLQQETQYF	TGTGCCAGCAGCGAGACCCTCCAGCAAGAGACCCAGTACTTC
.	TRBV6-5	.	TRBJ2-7	CASSYSSAGTVREQYF	TGTGCCAGCAGTTACTCGTCGGCAGGGACCGTTCGGGAGCAGTACTTC